This TCR beta chain was documented in a study of T cells in localized non-small cell lung cancer. On this clone itself: Its antigen is as yet unknown.

CDR3 length: 14 residues. V lost 5 bases, J lost 8 bases, and 9 bases stayed unmatched. Germline CDR1 is SGHTA and CDR2 is FQGTGA. Libraries were prepared by immunoSEQ multiplex PCR; TCRdb keeps only in-frame clonotypes and omits some of them. The data contain around 31,000 clones, about 89% of them singletons. Whole-study results and caveats: In adjacent lung, a median roughly 58 of the top 100 tumor clones were found. Exceeding tumor, uninvolved adjacent lung had the highest T cell clonality. As only one tumor region underwent sequencing, heterogeneity remains possible.

The source material was peripheral blood, sampled before any cancer treatment. This receptor was taken from a woman between 35 and 70 years old with stage I lung adenocarcinoma. The chain links TRBV7-3 to TRBJ1-2; the match to TRBD1 covers 9 bases. The CDR3 DNA sequence: TGTGCCAGCAGCAGCGCCGGGACAGGGAAGGGCTACACCTTC. This codes for CASSSAGTGKGYTF. The entire variable domain, with the rest obtained from reference TRBV7-3 and TRBJ1-2, is as follows: GAGVSQTPSNKVTEKGKYVELRCDPISGHTALYWYRQSLGQGPEFLIYFQGTGAADDSGLPNDRFFAVRPEGSVSTLKIQRTERGDSAVYLCASSSAGTGKGYTFGSGTRLTVV.